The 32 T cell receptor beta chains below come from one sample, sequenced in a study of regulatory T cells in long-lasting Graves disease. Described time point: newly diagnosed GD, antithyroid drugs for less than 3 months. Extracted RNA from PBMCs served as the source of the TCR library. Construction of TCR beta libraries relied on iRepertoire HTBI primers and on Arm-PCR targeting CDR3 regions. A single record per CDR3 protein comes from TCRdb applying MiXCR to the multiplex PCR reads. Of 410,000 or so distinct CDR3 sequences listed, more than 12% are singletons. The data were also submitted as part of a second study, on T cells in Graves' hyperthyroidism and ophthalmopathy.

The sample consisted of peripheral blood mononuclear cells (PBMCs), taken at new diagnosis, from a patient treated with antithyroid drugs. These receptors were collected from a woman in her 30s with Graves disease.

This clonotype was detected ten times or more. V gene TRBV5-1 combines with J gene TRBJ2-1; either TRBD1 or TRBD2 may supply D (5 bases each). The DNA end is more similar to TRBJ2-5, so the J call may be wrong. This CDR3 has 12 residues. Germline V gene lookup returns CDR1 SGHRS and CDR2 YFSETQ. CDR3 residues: CASSTRGETQYF. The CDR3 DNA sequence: TGCGCCAGCAGCACCCGGGGCGAGACCCAGTACTTC.

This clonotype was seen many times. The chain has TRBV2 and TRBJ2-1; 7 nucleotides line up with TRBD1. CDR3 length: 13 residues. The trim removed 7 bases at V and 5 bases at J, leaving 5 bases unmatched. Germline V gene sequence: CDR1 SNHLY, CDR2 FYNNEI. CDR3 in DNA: TGTGCCAGCACGCGACAGGGAAACAATGAGCAGTTCTTC. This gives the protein CASTRQGNNEQFF. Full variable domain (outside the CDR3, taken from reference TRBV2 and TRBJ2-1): EPEVTQTPSHQVTQMGQEVILRCVPISNHLYFYWYRQILGQKVEFLVSFYNNEISEKSEIFDDQFSVERPDGSNFTLKIRSTKLEDSAMYFCASTRQGNNEQFFGPGTRLTVL.

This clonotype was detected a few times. The CDR3 region has the DNA TGCAGTGCATCCCCCGGGACACAGAACACTGAAGCTTTCTTT. Translating it yields CSASPGTQNTEAFF. This sequence joins TRBV20-1 and TRBJ1-1; TRBD1 might be the D (6 bases). Looked up from germline, CDR1 is DFQATT and CDR2 is SNEGSKA (reference sequence). The CDR3 length is 14 residues. Trimming removed 6 bases from V and 1 base from J, with 15 bases in between.

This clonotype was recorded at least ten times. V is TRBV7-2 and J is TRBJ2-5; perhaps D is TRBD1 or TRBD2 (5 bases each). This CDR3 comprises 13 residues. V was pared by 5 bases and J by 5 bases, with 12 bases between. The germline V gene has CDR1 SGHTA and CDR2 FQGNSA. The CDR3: CASSIGWGETQYF. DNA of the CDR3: TGTGCCAGCAGCATCGGATGGGGGGAGACCCAGTACTTC.

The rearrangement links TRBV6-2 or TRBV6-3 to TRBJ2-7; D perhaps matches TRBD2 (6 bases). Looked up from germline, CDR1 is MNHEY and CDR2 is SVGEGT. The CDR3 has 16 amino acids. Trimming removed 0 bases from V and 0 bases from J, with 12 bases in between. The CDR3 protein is CASSYSASGPSYEQYF. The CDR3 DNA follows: TGTGCCAGCAGTTACTCAGCCAGCGGGCCCTCCTACGAGCAGTACTTC.

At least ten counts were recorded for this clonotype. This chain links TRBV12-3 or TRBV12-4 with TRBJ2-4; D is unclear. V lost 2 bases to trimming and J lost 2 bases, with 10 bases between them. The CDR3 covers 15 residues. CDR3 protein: CASSLSSGPKNIQYF. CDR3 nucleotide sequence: TGTGCCAGCAGTTTAAGTTCAGGACCCAAAAACATTCAGTACTTC.

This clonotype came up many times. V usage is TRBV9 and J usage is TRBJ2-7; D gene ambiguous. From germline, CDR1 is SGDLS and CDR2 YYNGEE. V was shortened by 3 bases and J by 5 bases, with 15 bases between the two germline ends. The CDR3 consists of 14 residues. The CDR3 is CASSAGRLDHEQYF. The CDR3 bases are TGTGCCAGCAGCGCTGGGCGACTGGACCACGAGCAGTACTTC.

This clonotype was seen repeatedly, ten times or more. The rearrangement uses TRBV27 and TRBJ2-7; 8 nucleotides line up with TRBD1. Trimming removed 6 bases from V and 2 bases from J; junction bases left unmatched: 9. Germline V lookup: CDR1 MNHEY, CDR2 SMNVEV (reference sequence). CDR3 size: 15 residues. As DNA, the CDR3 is TGTGCCAGCAGCCAGCCCAGGGACAGGCCCTACGAGCAGTACTTC. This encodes CASSQPRDRPYEQYF.

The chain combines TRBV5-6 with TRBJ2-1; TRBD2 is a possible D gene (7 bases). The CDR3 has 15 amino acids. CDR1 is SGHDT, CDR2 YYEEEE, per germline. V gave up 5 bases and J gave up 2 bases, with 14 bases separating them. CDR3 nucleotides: TGTGCCAGCAGTTGGGGAGGGGGAACCTACAATGAGCAGTTCTTC. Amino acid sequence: CASSWGGGTYNEQFF.

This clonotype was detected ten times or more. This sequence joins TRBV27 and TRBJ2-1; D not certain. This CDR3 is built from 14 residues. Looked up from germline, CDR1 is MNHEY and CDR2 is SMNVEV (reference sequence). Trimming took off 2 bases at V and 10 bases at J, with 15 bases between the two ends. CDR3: CASSLARSGIEQFF. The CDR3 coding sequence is TGTGCCAGCAGTTTAGCTCGTTCGGGCATAGAGCAGTTCTTC.

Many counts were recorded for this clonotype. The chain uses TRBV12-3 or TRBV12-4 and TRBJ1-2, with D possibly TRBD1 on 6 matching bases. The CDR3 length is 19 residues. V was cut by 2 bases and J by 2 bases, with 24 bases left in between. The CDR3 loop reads CASSLWRIVLAGENYGYTF. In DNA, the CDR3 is TGTGCCAGCAGTTTATGGAGGATAGTTTTGGCAGGGGAGAACTATGGCTACACCTTC.

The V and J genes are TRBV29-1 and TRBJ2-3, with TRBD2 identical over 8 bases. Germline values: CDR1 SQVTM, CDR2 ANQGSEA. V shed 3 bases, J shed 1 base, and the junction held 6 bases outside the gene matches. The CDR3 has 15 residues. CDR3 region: CSVEWLAGRTDTQYF. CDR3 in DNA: TGCAGCGTTGAGTGGCTAGCGGGCCGCACAGATACGCAGTATTTT.

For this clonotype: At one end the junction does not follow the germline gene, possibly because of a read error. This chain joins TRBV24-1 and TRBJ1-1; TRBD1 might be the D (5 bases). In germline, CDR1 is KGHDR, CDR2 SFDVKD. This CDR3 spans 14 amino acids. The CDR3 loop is CATRRTGTNTGAFF. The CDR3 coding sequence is TGTGCCACCAGGAGAACCGGGACTAACACTGGAGCTTTCTTT.

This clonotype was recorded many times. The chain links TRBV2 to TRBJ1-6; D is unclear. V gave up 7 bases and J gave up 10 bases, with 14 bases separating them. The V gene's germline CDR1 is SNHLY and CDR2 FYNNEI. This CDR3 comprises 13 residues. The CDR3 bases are TGTGCCAGCACGACGGCCCCCAGGTCACCCCTCCACTTT. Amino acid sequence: CASTTAPRSPLHF.

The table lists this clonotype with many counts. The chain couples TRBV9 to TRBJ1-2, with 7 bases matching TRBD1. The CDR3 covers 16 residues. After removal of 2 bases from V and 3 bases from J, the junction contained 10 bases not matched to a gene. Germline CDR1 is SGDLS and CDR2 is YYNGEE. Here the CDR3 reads CASSVSPTGADYGYTF. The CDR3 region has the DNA TGTGCCAGCAGCGTGAGCCCCACAGGGGCTGACTATGGCTACACCTTC.

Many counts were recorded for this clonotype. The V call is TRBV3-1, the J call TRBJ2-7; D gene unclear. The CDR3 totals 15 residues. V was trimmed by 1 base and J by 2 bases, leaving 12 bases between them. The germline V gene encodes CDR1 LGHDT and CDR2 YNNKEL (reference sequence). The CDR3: CASSQGPLQTYEQYF. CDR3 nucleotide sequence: TGTGCCAGCAGCCAAGGGCCGCTCCAGACCTACGAGCAGTACTTC.

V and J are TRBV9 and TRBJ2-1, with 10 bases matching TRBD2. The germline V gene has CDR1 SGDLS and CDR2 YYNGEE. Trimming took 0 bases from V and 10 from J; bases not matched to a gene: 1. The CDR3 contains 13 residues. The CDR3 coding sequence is TGTGCCAGCAGCGTAGCTAGCGGGAGCGAGCAGTTCTTC. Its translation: CASSVASGSEQFF.

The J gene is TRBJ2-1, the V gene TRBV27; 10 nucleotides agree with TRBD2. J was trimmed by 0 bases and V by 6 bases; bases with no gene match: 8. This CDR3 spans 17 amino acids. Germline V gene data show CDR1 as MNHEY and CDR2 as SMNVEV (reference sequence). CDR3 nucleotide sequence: TGTGCCAGCAGCCAAGGACTAGCGGAGCTCTCCTACAATGAGCAGTTCTTC. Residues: CASSQGLAELSYNEQFF.

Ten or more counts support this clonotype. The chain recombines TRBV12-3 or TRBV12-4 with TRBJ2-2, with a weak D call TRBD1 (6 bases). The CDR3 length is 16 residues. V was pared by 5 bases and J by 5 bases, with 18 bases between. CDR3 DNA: TGTGCCAGCAGTGCCCCCCAACAGGGCCGTACCGGGGAGCTGTTTTTT. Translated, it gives CASSAPQQGRTGELFF.

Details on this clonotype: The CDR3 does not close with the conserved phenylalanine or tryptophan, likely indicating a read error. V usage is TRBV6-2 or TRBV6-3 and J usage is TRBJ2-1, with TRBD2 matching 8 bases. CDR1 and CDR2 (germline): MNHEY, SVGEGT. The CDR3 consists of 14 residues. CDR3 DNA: TGCGCCAGTGGTCCAGCGGGAGCTTTTTTTGAGCAGTTCTCC. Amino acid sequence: CASGPAGAFFEQFS.

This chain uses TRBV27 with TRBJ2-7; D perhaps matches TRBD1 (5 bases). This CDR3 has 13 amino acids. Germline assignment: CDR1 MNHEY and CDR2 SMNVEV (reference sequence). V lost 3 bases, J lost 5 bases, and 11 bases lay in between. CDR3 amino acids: CASSLGPGNEQYF. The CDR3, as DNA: TGTGCCAGCAGTTTGGGTCCAGGGAACGAGCAGTACTTC.

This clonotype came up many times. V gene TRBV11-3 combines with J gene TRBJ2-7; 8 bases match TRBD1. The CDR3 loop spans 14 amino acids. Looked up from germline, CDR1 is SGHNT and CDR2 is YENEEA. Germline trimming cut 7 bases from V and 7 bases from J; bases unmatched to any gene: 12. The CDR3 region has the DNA TGTGCCAGCACCCCGAGGCAGGGGGCGGGTGAGCAGTACTTC. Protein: CASTPRQGAGEQYF.

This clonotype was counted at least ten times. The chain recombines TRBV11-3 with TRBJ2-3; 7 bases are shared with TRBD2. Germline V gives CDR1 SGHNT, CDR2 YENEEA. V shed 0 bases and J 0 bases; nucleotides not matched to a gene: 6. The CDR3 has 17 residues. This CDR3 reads CASSLDVGGSSTDTQYF. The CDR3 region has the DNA TGTGCCAGCAGCTTAGATGTGGGCGGGAGCAGCACAGATACGCAGTATTTT.

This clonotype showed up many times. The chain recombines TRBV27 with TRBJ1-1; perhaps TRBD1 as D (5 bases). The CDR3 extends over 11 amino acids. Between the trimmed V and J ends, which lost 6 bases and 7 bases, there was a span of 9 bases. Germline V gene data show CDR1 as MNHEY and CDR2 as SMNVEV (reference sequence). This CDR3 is CASRWGSEAFF. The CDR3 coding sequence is TGTGCCAGCAGATGGGGCAGTGAAGCTTTCTTT.

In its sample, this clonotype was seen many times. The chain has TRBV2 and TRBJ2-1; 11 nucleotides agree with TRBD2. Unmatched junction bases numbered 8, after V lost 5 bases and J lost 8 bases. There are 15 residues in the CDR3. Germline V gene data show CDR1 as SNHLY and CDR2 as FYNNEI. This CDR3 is CASSLRLAGSYEQFF. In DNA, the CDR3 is TGTGCCAGCAGTCTTCGACTAGCGGGAAGCTATGAGCAGTTCTTC. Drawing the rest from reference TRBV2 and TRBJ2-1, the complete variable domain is EPEVTQTPSHQVTQMGQEVILRCVPISNHLYFYWYRQILGQKVEFLVSFYNNEISEKSEIFDDQFSVERPDGSNFTLKIRSTKLEDSAMYFCASSLRLAGSYEQFFGPGTRLTVL.

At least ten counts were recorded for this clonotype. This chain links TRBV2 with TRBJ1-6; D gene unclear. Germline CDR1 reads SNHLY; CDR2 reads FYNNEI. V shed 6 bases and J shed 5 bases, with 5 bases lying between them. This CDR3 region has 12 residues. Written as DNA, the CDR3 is TGTGCCAGCAGCGGCGATAATTCACCCCTCCACTTT. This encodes CASSGDNSPLHF.

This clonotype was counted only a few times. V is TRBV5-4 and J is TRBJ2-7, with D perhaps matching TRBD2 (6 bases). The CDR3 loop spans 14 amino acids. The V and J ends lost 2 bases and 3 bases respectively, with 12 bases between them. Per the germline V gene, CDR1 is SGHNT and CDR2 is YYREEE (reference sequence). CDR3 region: CASSFGGRDYEQYF. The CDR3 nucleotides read TGTGCCAGCAGCTTTGGAGGGAGAGACTACGAGCAGTACTTC.

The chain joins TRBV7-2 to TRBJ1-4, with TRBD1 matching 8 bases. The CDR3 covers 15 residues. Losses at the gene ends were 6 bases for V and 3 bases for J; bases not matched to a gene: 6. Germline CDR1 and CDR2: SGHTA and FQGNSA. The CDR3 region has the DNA TGTGCCAGCAGTGAGACAGGGGCGTCTAATGAAAAACTGTTTTTT. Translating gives CASSETGASNEKLFF. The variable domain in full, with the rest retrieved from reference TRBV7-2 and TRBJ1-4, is GAGVSQSPSNKVTEKGKDVELRCDPISGHTALYWYRQSLGQGLEFLIYFQGNSAPDKSGLPSDRFSAERTGGSVSTLTIQRTQQEDSAVYLCASSETGASNEKLFFGSGTQLSVL.

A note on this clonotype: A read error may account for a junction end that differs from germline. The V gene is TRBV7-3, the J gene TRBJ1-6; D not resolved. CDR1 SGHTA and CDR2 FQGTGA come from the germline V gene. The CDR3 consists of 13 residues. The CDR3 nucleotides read TGTGGCAGCAGCTTAAACAGCAATTCACCCCTCCACTTT. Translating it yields CGSSLNSNSPLHF.

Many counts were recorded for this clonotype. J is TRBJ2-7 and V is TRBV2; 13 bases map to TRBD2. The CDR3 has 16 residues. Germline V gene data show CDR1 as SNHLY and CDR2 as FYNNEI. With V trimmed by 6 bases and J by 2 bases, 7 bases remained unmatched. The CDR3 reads CASRTGLAGDTYEQYF. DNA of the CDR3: TGTGCCAGCAGAACCGGACTAGCGGGAGATACCTACGAGCAGTACTTC.

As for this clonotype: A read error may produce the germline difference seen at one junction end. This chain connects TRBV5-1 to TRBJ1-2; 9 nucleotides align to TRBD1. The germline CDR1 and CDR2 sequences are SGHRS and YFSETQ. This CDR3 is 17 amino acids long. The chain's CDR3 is CASSLDLGTGTNYGYTF. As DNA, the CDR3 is TGTGCCAGCAGCTTGGATCTAGGGACAGGGACTAACTATGGCTACACCTTC. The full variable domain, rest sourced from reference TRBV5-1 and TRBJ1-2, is KAGVTQTPRYLIKTRGQQVTLSCSPISGHRSVSWYQQTPGQGLQFLFEYFSETQRNKGNFPGRFSGRQFSNSRSEMNVSTLELGDSALYLCASSLDLGTGTNYGYTFGSGTRLTVV.

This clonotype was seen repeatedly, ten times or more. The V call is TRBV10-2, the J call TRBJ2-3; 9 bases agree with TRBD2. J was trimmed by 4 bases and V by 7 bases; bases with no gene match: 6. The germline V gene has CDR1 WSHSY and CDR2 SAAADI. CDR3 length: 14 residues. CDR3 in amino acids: CASIQAGGADTQYF. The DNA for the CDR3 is TGCGCCAGCATTCAGGCGGGAGGGGCAGATACGCAGTATTTT.